This T cell receptor (beta chain) is from a study of tissue T cells after allogeneic stem cell transplantation. This CDR3 comprises 17 residues. Germline assignment: CDR1 LGHNA and CDR2 YSLEER. V lost 0 bases and J lost 2, with 14 bases in between. Assay: immunoSEQ multiplex PCR; the TCRdb copy retains only in-frame clones and omits some. The profile shows around 6,300 clones, about 74% of them singletons. Retrospectively chosen non-transplant comparators had other cancers and at least five gastrointestinal samples, without known gastrointestinal disease. This sequence joins TRBV4-3 and TRBJ1-3; D is possibly TRBD1 (5 bases). The sample consisted of tissue from the rectum, taken at autopsy. The clonotype comes from a woman between 18 and 50 years old with breast cancer. The CDR3 DNA follows: TGCGCCAGCAGCCAAGATTCTTTGGCAGGGACTGGAAACACCATATATTTT. Its protein is CASSQDSLAGTGNTIYF.